The TCR beta chain under discussion was sequenced for a study of T cell clones after liver transplantation. The junction had 2 bases not matched to a gene; V was cut back by 0 bases and J by 4 bases. The CDR3 sequence is 15 residues long. From germline, CDR1 is SGHDN and CDR2 FVKESK. The table came from immunoSEQ multiplex PCR; TCRdb's copy has only in-frame clones and leaves some out. The sample lists about 80,000 clones, 82% occurring once. The specimen was CD4+ T cells from blood, collected around 45 months after liver transplant. This clonotype was obtained from a human patient who received a liver transplant. Some of the T cells may derive from the graft donor. The chain carries TRBV14 and TRBJ2-5; 10 nucleotides align to TRBD2. This CDR3 reads CASSQDRLAGETQYF. As DNA, the CDR3 is TGTGCCAGCAGCCAAGATAGACTAGCGGGAGAGACCCAGTACTTC.